Listed here is a single T cell receptor beta chain. The CDR3 covers 16 residues. V was clipped by 5 bases and J by 5 bases; unmatched bases: 7. Per germline, CDR1 SGHAT and CDR2 FQNNGV. The data belong to a study of T-cell reconstitution after alpha-beta-depleted transplantation in children. Preparation of the TCRbeta library involved a method that used unique molecular identifiers. TCRdb processed the PCR reads anew with MiXCR; each CDR3 protein has one entry. This sample has 500,000 or so distinct CDR3 sequences; approximately 30% occur once, and the top ten carry approximately 2.3%. The specimen comprised PBMCs from the stem cell graft donor, sampled from the stem cell graft. The TCR comes from a human donor who donated a stem cell graft to a child with aplastic anemia. The chain uses TRBV11-2 and TRBJ2-1; 12 positions match TRBD2. The CDR3, as DNA: TGTGCCAGCAGCCCAAGGACTAGCGGGATCCACAATGAGCAGTTCTTC. This translates into CASSPRTSGIHNEQFF.